This T cell receptor (beta chain) emerged from a study of blood T cell repertoires in COVID-19. Background on the study: Spain, Italy and the United States supplied samples that represented acute and convalescent COVID-19. T cells, B-cell-depleted T cells, or PBMCs provided the cDNA or gDNA that served as material.

Germline CDR1 reads MGHDK; CDR2 reads SYGVNS. CDR3 length equals 15 residues. V dropped 7 bases and J dropped 4 bases, with 17 bases sitting between them. Original methodology: For nucleated cells, counts were estimated from reference gene primer amplification. Clones were sequenced by immunoSEQ multiplex PCR, and TCRdb holds only the in-frame ones, with some missing. V, J and clone size are taken as reported in that table, and D and trimming were inferred from the DNA itself. The sample holds about 130,000 clones, 75% to 90% seen once. J is TRBJ2-1 and V is TRBV25-1, with D possibly TRBD1 on 5 matching bases. The specimen sequenced was peripheral blood. The receptor was derived from a human donor in a cohort sampled during active COVID-19. The CDR3 reads CASKSPGILYNEQFF. CDR3 in DNA: TGTGCCAGCAAATCCCCAGGGATCTTATACAATGAGCAGTTCTTC. Combining the CDR3 with reference TRBV25-1 and TRBJ2-1 gives the whole variable domain EADIYQTPRYLVIGTGKKITLECSQTMGHDKMYWYQQDPGMELHLIHYSYGVNSTEKGDLSSESTVSRIRTEHFPLTLESARPSHTSQYLCASKSPGILYNEQFFGPGTRLTVL.